This T cell receptor beta chain comes out of a study of CXCR3-negative and CXCR3-positive naive CD8 T cells. About the study: Per library, roughly 1.4 +/- 0.3 million reads; roughly 150 million TRB reads overall. General study findings and limits: Cryopreserved PBMCs had partly decreased CXCR3 expression; fresh PBMCs were used in most assays. Whereas memory cells differed, naive CXCR3-negative and CXCR3-positive cells shared similar TRBV-TRBJ usage.

With UMI labels, 5' RACE was used to prepare the TRB cDNA libraries. From the 5' RACE reads, TCRdb lists one entry per CDR3 protein and no DNA. This repertoire comprises roughly 100,000 distinct CDR3 sequences; its ten largest clones make up 1.1%. As to this clonotype: Its matching antigen is unknown.

CDR3 length equals 14 residues. Germline values: CDR1 SEHNR, CDR2 FQNEAQ (reference sequence). The specimen sequenced was naive CXCR3- CD8+ T cells from blood. Subset noted: CD45RO-CCR7+CD27+CD95- naive CD8+ T cells lacking CXCR3 (TNR3-). This TCR came from a human donor in good health. Some clones in this sample may be carry-over from other donors' samples. The V call is TRBV7-9, the J call TRBJ2-7; with no DNA, the TCRdb D assignment of TRBD1 cannot be verified. CDR3 amino acids: CATSDLDNSYEQYF.